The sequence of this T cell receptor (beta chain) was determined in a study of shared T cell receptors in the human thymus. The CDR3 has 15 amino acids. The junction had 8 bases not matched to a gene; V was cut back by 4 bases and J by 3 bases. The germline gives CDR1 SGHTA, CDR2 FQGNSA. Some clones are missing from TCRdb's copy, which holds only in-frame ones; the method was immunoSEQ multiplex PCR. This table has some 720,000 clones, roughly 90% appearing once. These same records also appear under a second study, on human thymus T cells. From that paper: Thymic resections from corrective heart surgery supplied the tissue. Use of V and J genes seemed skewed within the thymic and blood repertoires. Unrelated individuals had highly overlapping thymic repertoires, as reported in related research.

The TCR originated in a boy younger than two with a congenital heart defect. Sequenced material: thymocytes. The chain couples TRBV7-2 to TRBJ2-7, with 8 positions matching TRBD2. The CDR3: CASSSHGTSHYEQYF. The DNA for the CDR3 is TGTGCCAGCAGCTCCCACGGGACTAGTCACTACGAGCAGTACTTC.